The 21 T cell receptor beta chains given below trace back to one sample, sequenced in a study of blood T cell repertoires in COVID-19. Clones were sequenced by immunoSEQ multiplex PCR, and TCRdb holds only the in-frame ones, with some missing. The table includes 150,000 or so clones, roughly 76% detected once. Sample: peripheral blood. Source of these receptors: a woman aged 45-65 years with active or convalescent COVID-19.

V gene TRBV7-2 combines with J gene TRBJ2-3, with 8 nucleotides matching TRBD2. V dropped 3 bases and J dropped 1; count of bases not matched to a gene: 3. This CDR3 contains 15 residues. Germline V gives CDR1 SGHTA, CDR2 FQGNSA. The CDR3 DNA sequence: TGTGCCAGCAGCTTGGAGCGGGGGCGCACAGATACGCAGTATTTT. As protein: CASSLERGRTDTQYF. Based on the CDR3 plus reference TRBV7-2 and TRBJ2-3, the full variable domain is GAGVSQSPSNKVTEKGKDVELRCDPISGHTALYWYRQSLGQGLEFLIYFQGNSAPDKSGLPSDRFSAERTGGSVSTLTIQRTQQEDSAVYLCASSLERGRTDTQYFGPGTRLTVL.

This chain uses TRBV29-1 with TRBJ2-3; TRBD2 matches 8 bases. The CDR3 extends over 15 amino acids. CDR1 and CDR2 (germline): SQVTM, ANQGSEA. Trimming cost V 4 bases and J 2 bases; bases outside gene matches: 8. The CDR3 DNA follows: TGCAGCGTTGCCTCGCACGGGGGGGCCACAGATACGCAGTATTTT. This sequence encodes CSVASHGGATDTQYF.

V is TRBV3-1 (or the pseudogene TRBV3-2) and J is TRBJ1-4, with D unclear. This CDR3 is 15 amino acids long. In germline, CDR1 is LGHDT, CDR2 YNNKEL (reference sequence). V lost 4 bases to trimming and J lost 4 bases, with 13 bases between them. CDR3 DNA sequence: TGTGCCAGCAGCCGGGTAGAGGCCAATAATGAAAAACTGTTTTTT. Encoded protein: CASSRVEANNEKLFF.

This clone was counted once. The V and J genes are TRBV24-1 and TRBJ2-7; D possibly corresponds to TRBD2 (5 bases). The ends were cut back, 7 bases at V and 0 bases at J, with 9 bases in the middle. Germline V gene sequence: CDR1 KGHDR, CDR2 SFDVKD. The CDR3 has 13 residues. The CDR3: CATRGEDSYEQYF. DNA for the CDR3: TGTGCCACCAGGGGAGAAGACTCCTACGAGCAGTACTTC.

As for this clone: The sample contains more than one DNA sequence encoding this CDR3. As DNA, the CDR3 is TGTGCCAGTAGTATACAGGGAGAGACCCAGTACTTC. Its protein product is CASSIQGETQYF. The gene calls are TRBV19 and TRBJ2-5, with D perhaps TRBD1 (5 bases). CDR1 and CDR2 from the germline V gene are LNHDA and SQIVND (reference sequence). The V end was cut by 2 bases, the J end by 4 bases, with 5 bases between. The length of the CDR3 is 12 residues.

The rearrangement joins TRBV2 to TRBJ1-6, with a weak D call TRBD1 (6 bases). The germline V and J ends were trimmed by 6 bases and 5 bases, with 8 bases remaining between them. This CDR3 comprises 13 residues. Germline loops: CDR1 SNHLY, CDR2 FYNNEI. For the CDR3, the DNA is TGTGCCAGCAGGACAGGCAATAATTCACCCCTCCACTTT. It is translated as CASRTGNNSPLHF.

The DNA for the CDR3 is TGTGCCAGTAGTATCAGGGGAAGGGACACTGAAGCTTTCTTT. Protein sequence: CASSIRGRDTEAFF. The chain recombines TRBV19 with TRBJ1-1; TRBD1 is a possible D gene (6 bases). The CDR3 consists of 14 residues. Trimming removed 3 bases at V and 3 bases at J, with 11 bases between. Germline assignment: CDR1 LNHDA and CDR2 SQIVND (reference sequence).

This clone was detected only a few times. This same CDR3 is encoded by further DNA sequences in the sample. V and J are TRBV3-1 (or the pseudogene TRBV3-2) and TRBJ1-1; the D gene is possibly TRBD1 (5 bases). The CDR3 has 14 residues. V gave up 1 base and J gave up 5 bases, with 11 bases separating them. Germline assignment: CDR1 LGHDT and CDR2 YNNKEL (reference sequence). Here the CDR3 reads CASSQGRAGTEAFF. The CDR3 bases are TGTGCCAGCAGCCAAGGCAGGGCGGGGACTGAAGCTTTCTTT.

The rearrangement links TRBV10-2 to TRBJ2-5, with D unresolved. Germline lookup yields CDR1 WSHSY and CDR2 SAAADI. The CDR3 extends over 14 amino acids. V lost 0 bases and J 5 bases, leaving 10 bases between the germline ends. CDR3 nucleotides: TGCGCCAGCAGTGAGTCGACCCCCGGGGAGACCCAGTACTTC. It translates to CASSESTPGETQYF.

This rearrangement joins TRBV7-2 to TRBJ1-6, with D unclear. The CDR3 is made up of 17 amino acids. V dropped 1 base and J dropped 7 bases, with 17 bases sitting between them. Germline V gives CDR1 SGHTA, CDR2 FQGNSA. CDR3 DNA sequence: TGTGCCAGCAGCTTAGTTTTAGGTGGGTCGGGGAATTCACCCCTCCACTTT. Amino acids: CASSLVLGGSGNSPLHF.

The chain joins TRBV4-2 to TRBJ2-5, with 7 bases fitting TRBD1. V gave up 2 bases and J gave up 1 base; unmatched junction bases: 10. From germline, CDR1 is LGHNA and CDR2 YNFKEQ. This CDR3 is 17 amino acids long. The CDR3 is CASSQLGQSDFQETQYF. The CDR3, as DNA: TGTGCCAGCAGCCAATTGGGACAGTCAGACTTCCAAGAGACCCAGTACTTC.

This chain connects TRBV5-1 to TRBJ2-7; 8 bases line up with TRBD2. V shed 0 bases, J shed 6 bases, and the junction held 2 bases outside the gene matches. The V gene's germline CDR1 is SGHRS and CDR2 YFSETQ. CDR3 size: 13 residues. CDR3 loop: CASSLGLAGEQYF. The CDR3 DNA is TGCGCCAGCAGCTTGGGTCTAGCGGGCGAGCAGTACTTC.

The CDR3 region has the DNA TGTGCTAGTGGTTTGGGAACAGGGTTAGGCACCGGGGAGCTGTTTTTT. Residues: CASGLGTGLGTGELFF. The chain joins TRBV12-5 to TRBJ2-2, with a tentative D call TRBD1 (6 bases). CDR3 size: 16 residues. CDR1 is LGHNT, CDR2 FRNRAP, per germline. The ends were cut back, 1 base at V and 4 bases at J, with 13 bases in the middle.

V usage is TRBV4-2 and J usage is TRBJ2-3; D gene ambiguous. CDR3 length equals 13 residues. Trimming pared 2 bases from V and 1 base from J, leaving 4 bases between. The germline V gene has CDR1 LGHNA and CDR2 YNFKEQ. CDR3 sequence: CASSQQGTDTQYF. The CDR3, as DNA: TGTGCCAGCAGCCAACAGGGCACAGATACGCAGTATTTT.

V and J are TRBV6-6 and TRBJ2-5, with 10 bases matching TRBD1. Germline lookup yields CDR1 MNHNY and CDR2 SVGAGI (reference sequence). CDR3 length equals 15 residues. V lost 3 bases, J lost 3 bases, and 4 bases stayed unmatched. CDR3 protein: CASSYAGTGEETQYF. The CDR3 DNA reads as TGTGCCAGCAGTTATGCGGGGACAGGGGAAGAGACCCAGTACTTC.

In this sample, this clone turned up once. The chain uses TRBV18 and TRBJ1-1; tentatively, D is TRBD1 (6 bases). The V end lost 6 bases, the J end lost 2 bases, and 16 bases lay between the germline ends. CDR1 KGHSH and CDR2 LQKENI come from the germline V gene. The CDR3 runs 15 residues. The CDR3 protein is CASSKTGTPNTEAFF. CDR3 DNA sequence: TGTGCCAGCTCTAAAACCGGGACACCCAACACTGAAGCTTTCTTT.

CDR3 loop: CASSGDRGRSYEQYF. CDR3 coding DNA: TGTGCCAGCAGTGGGGACAGGGGACGCTCCTACGAGCAGTACTTC. The rearrangement joins TRBV2 to TRBJ2-7; 10 bases agree with TRBD1. The CDR3 extends over 15 amino acids. CDR1 and CDR2 (germline): SNHLY, FYNNEI. V dropped 4 bases and J dropped 0; count of bases not matched to a gene: 3.

The chain joins TRBV29-1 to TRBJ2-1, with 12 bases identical to TRBD2. The CDR3 sequence is 15 residues long. J lost 5 bases, V lost 3 bases, and 5 bases had no gene match. Germline V gene sequence: CDR1 SQVTM, CDR2 ANQGSEA. In nucleotides, the CDR3 is TGCAGCGTTGAGCCGACTAGCGGGGGACACAATGAGCAGTTCTTC. Its translation is CSVEPTSGGHNEQFF.

The J gene is TRBJ1-1, the V gene TRBV5-1; perhaps TRBD1 as D (5 bases). Germline values: CDR1 SGHRS, CDR2 YFSETQ. This CDR3 has 15 residues. V was shortened by 4 bases and J by 0 bases, with 13 bases between the two germline ends. CDR3 protein: CASSPNGGMNTEAFF. The CDR3 DNA reads TGCGCCAGCAGCCCAAACGGGGGGATGAACACTGAAGCTTTCTTT.

This chain joins TRBV14 and TRBJ1-4; 7 bases match TRBD1. Trimming removed 0 bases from V and 0 bases from J; junction bases left unmatched: 4. Germline lookup yields CDR1 SGHDN and CDR2 FVKESK. The CDR3 totals 17 residues. The chain's CDR3 is CASSQDDRVATNEKLFF. DNA of the CDR3: TGTGCCAGCAGCCAAGACGACAGGGTTGCAACTAATGAAAAACTGTTTTTT. Variable domain in full (rest from reference TRBV14 and TRBJ1-4): EAGVTQFPSHSVIEKGQTVTLRCDPISGHDNLYWYRRVMGKEIKFLLHFVKESKQDESGMPNNRFLAERTGGTYSTLKVQPAELEDSGVYFCASSQDDRVATNEKLFFGSGTQLSVL.

The chain uses TRBV7-8 and TRBJ1-5, with D maybe TRBD1 (5 bases). V lost 1 base to trimming and J lost 2 bases, with 12 bases between them. Germline CDR1 SGHVS, CDR2 FQNEAQ. This CDR3 spans 16 amino acids. The CDR3 sequence: CASSLVAAGGNQPQHF. Here the CDR3 DNA reads TGTGCCAGCAGCTTAGTAGCGGCGGGGGGCAATCAGCCCCAGCATTTT.